The rows below give T cell receptor beta chains drawn from one sample of a study of Graves' ophthalmopathy and Graves' hyperthyroidism. TCRdb reprocessed the multiplex PCR reads via MiXCR and lists one record per CDR3 protein. Altogether about 740,000 distinct CDR3 sequences are present, roughly two fifths being singletons, with the ten largest covering 44%. The material sequenced was peripheral blood. The origin of the receptors is an adult man with Graves' ophthalmopathy. CDR3s include the opening cysteine and the closing phenylalanine or tryptophan. The D gene is left open where the match is weak. Not every row has a clone size; where given, it reads once, few, many or a size class.

>NA|TRBJ1-1|TRBV29-1|13|NA
TGCAGCGTTGAGGGGGCCTTGGCTAATGAAGCTTTCTTT
CSVEGALANEAFF
>NA|TRBJ1-1|TRBV15|13|NA
TGTGCCACCAGCAGAGACAGGGAAACTGAGGCTTTCTTT
CATSRDRETEAFF
>few|TRBJ2-2|TRBV7-2|15|NA
TGTGCCAGCAGCCAACGAAGACCGAACACCGGGGAGCTGTTTTTT
CASSQRRPNTGELFF
>many|TRBJ1-2|TRBV29-1|12|NA
TGCAGCGCTGGGGAGCCGAGCTATGGCTACACCTTC
CSAGEPSYGYTF
>many|TRBJ2-7|TRBV10-3|15|NA
TGTGCCATCAGTGAGACGGGACAAGGGAGCTACGAGCAGTACTTC
CAISETGQGSYEQYF
>NA|TRBJ2-2|TRBV9|18|TRBD2
TGTGCCAGCAGCGTAGCCCCGGGACTAGCGGGGAACACCGGGGAGCTGTTTTTT
CASSVAPGLAGNTGELFF
>many|TRBJ1-1|TRBV29-1|14|NA
TGCAGCGTTGAAGAGGGGCCCCTTGGCACTGAAGCTTTCTTT
CSVEEGPLGTEAFF
>many|TRBJ1-1|TRBV6-5|15|NA
TGTGCCAGCACGTTAGGACAAACGATGAACACTGAAGCTTTCTTT
CASTLGQTMNTEAFF
>NA|TRBJ1-5|TRBV24-1|13|NA
TGTGCCAGCAGTGTCCCAGAGGGTCAGCCCCAGCATTTT
CASSVPEGQPQHF
>many|TRBJ1-1|TRBV2|15|NA
TGTGCCGGACAATCGTTGGGCGGGGGGAACACTGAAGCTTTCTTT
CAGQSLGGGNTEAFF
>NA|TRBJ1-6|TRBV9|15|TRBD1
TGTGCCAGCAGCGTAGGAACAGGGGGCACGGTACCCCTCCACTTT
CASSVGTGGTVPLHF
>NA|TRBJ2-7|TRBV5-4|14|TRBD1
TGTGCCAGCAGCAGACAGGGCGGGCACTACGAGCAGTACTTC
CASSRQGGHYEQYF
>NA|TRBJ2-5|TRBV10-3|15|NA
TGTGCCAGCAGCCCCTCGGTGTGGGGCGAAGAGACCCAGTACTTC
CASSPSVWGEETQYF
>few|TRBJ2-7|TRBV20-1|16|NA
TGCAGTGCTAGAGATAAGTCTAGGCGGGCGGGCTACGAGCAGTACTTC
CSARDKSRRAGYEQYF
>NA|TRBJ2-7|TRBV10-2|13|TRBD2
TGCGCCACCCTCTCGGGAGGGAGTAACGAGCAGTACTTC
CATLSGGSNEQYF
>few|TRBJ1-1|TRBV7-9|14|NA
TGTGCCAGCAGCAAGGGACACCCGAACACTGAAGCTTTCTTT
CASSKGHPNTEAFF
>few|TRBJ2-5|TRBV6-5|13|NA
TGTGCCAGCAGCGGTGGAGGCTCGGGGACCCAGTACTTC
CASSGGGSGTQYF
>NA|TRBJ2-7|TRBV10-3|14|NA
TGTGCCAGCACCGACCAACAGGGAACCTACGAGCAGTACTTC
CASTDQQGTYEQYF
>few|TRBJ1-2|TRBV7-9|13|TRBD1
TGTGCCAGCCAAGGGACAGGGAGCTATGGCTACACCTTC
CASQGTGSYGYTF
>NA|TRBJ2-7|TRBV7-8|14|NA
TGTGCCAGCAGCTCAGCTCTTGACCTCTACGAGCAGTACTTC
CASSSALDLYEQYF
>NA|TRBJ1-6|TRBV20-1|16|TRBD1
TGCAGTGCTAGAGTCTCTTCAGGGGGGCATGGTTCACCCCTCCACTTT
CSARVSSGGHGSPLHF
>NA|TRBJ1-6|TRBV20-1|15|TRBD1
TGCAGTGCTTATAACAGGGGGCTGGCTAATTCACCCCTCCACTTT
CSAYNRGLANSPLHF
>many|TRBJ1-5|TRBV24-1|16|NA
TGTGCCACCAGTGATGGGCTGGGGACGCGCAGGGAGCCCCAGCATTTT
CATSDGLGTRREPQHF
>few|TRBJ2-2|TRBV10-3|16|TRBD2
TGTGCCATCAGTGAGTCTGGACTAGGCGGGACCGGGGAGCTGTTTTTT
CAISESGLGGTGELFF
>NA|TRBJ2-7|TRBV12-3/TRBV12-4|14|NA
TGTGCCAGCAGTAGGCCCGGTGGGTCCTACGAGCAGTACTTC
CASSRPGGSYEQYF
>NA|TRBJ1-4|TRBV29-1|12|NA
TGCAGCCGAGTTTCCACTAATGAAAAACTGTTTTTT
CSRVSTNEKLFF
>NA|TRBJ1-2|TRBV20-1|13|NA
TGCAGTGCTGGGGGGGTTGGGTACTATGGCTACACCTTC
CSAGGVGYYGYTF
>many|TRBJ1-3|TRBV7-9|18|NA
TGTGCCAGCAGCTCGGTCAGGGGATCATCTGGTGTTGGAAACACCATATATTTT
CASSSVRGSSGVGNTIYF
>once|TRBJ1-5|TRBV11-2|23|NA
NA
CASSLADSSYEQYFGPGMSPQHF
>many|TRBJ2-5|TRBV15|15|NA
TGTGCCACCAGCAGGTCTAGGGGAAGGGGGGAGACCCAGTACTTC
CATSRSRGRGETQYF
>many|TRBJ1-1|TRBV29-1|13|NA
TGCAGCGTGGAGACAGGAATGAACACTGAAGCTTTCTTT
CSVETGMNTEAFF
>NA|TRBJ2-5|TRBV2|15|TRBD2
TGTGCCAGCAGTTCGGGACTAGCGGGAAAGGAGACCCAGTACTTC
CASSSGLAGKETQYF
>NA|TRBJ2-7|TRBV15|15|NA
TGTGCCACCAGCAGAGATCCTCAGGGCCTTGGGGAGCAGTACTTC
CATSRDPQGLGEQYF
>many|TRBJ1-2|TRBV29-1|14|TRBD1
TGCAGCGTAGATAACAGGGGAGCGGGCTATGGCTACACCTTC
CSVDNRGAGYGYTF